This entry is about one TCR beta chain. Its antigen is not known. CDR1 is MNHEY and CDR2 is SMNVEV in the germline V gene (reference sequence). Trimming removed 3 bases from V and 1 base from J, with 10 bases in between. The CDR3 is made up of 14 amino acids. This record belongs to a study of cytomegalovirus exposure and HLA in healthy donors. Whole-study results and caveats: In a later analysis, HLA-associated TCR beta chains were more clonally expanded than equally common others. The authors considered a cluster of highly shared sequence variants likely to be a sequencing artifact.

The PCR had 60 Vbeta and 13 Jbeta primers. Clones were read by immunoSEQ multiplex PCR, and TCRdb kept only the in-frame ones, dropping some. Of 150,000 to 200,000 clones in the sample, 80% to 85% are singletons; the top ten hold about 0.24%. The material sequenced was PBMCs. This rearrangement joins TRBV27 to TRBJ2-7, with unresolved D. The TCR comes from a boy between 5 and 17 years old in good health and CMV-seronegative. CDR3 sequence (DNA): TGTGCCAGCAGTTTCCGGTATGGTTCCTACGAGCAGTACTTC. It yields the protein CASSFRYGSYEQYF.